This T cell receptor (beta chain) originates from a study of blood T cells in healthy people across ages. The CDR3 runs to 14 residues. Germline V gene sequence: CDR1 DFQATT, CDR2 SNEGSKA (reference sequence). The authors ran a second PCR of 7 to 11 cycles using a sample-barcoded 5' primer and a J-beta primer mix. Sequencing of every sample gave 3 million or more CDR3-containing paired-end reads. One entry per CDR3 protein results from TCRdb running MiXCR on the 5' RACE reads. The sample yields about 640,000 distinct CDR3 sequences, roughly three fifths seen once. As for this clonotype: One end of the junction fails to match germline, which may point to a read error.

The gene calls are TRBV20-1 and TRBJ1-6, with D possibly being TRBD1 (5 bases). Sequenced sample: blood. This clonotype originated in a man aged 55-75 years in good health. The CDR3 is CSARADSLNAPLHF. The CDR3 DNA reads TGCAGTGCTAGAGCAGACAGTCTTAATGCACCCCTCCACTTT.